Shown below are 24 T cell receptor beta chains from a single sample sequenced in a study of tumor-infiltrating lymphocytes in primary liver carcinoma. RNA was extracted from whole blood without cell sorting, alongside germline DNA. The input was around 530 ng total RNA; TCR beta cDNA was made from it with a constant-region primer. Three nested multiplex PCR rounds, a slightly modified ARM-PCR method, built the TCR beta libraries. TRBV1-TRBV30 forward primers and a C-beta reverse primer were used in the first two PCR rounds, which each ran for approximately 9 cycles. TCRdb analysed the multiplex PCR reads with MiXCR anew, one entry per CDR3 protein. This repertoire shows around 210,000 distinct CDR3 sequences, 65% found once; its top ten account for roughly 6.4%. The sequenced material came from peripheral blood. The receptors stem from an older woman with primary liver carcinoma and hepatitis B virus infection.

This clonotype was found a few times. The V and J genes are TRBV4-1 and TRBJ2-6; D not resolved. The germline V gene has CDR1 MGHRA and CDR2 YSYEKL. This CDR3 is built from 17 residues. V lost 1 base to trimming and J lost 0 bases, with 10 bases between them. CDR3 coding DNA: TGCGCCAGCAGCCAAGGAAAGGGAAACTCTGGGGCCAACGTCCTGACTTTC. Protein: CASSQGKGNSGANVLTF.

This clonotype has a handful of counts. The CDR3 carries no conserved terminal phenylalanine or tryptophan, so it likely arises from a read error. V and J are TRBV6-4 and TRBJ2-1; 7 positions agree with TRBD2. The CDR3 runs to 16 residues. Germline CDR1 and CDR2: MRHNA and SNTAGT. With V trimmed by 3 bases and J by 3 bases, 8 bases remained unmatched. The chain's CDR3 is CASSEGRRGNYNEQFS. The DNA of the CDR3 is TGTGCCAGCAGTGAAGGTCGGCGGGGGAACTACAATGAGCAGTTCTCC.

Comment on this clonotype: The conserved final phenylalanine or tryptophan is absent from the CDR3, which likely points to a read error. Because the CDR3's place on the DNA is in doubt, the DNA is left out and the CDR3 is given as listed by TCRdb. The J gene is TRBJ1-1, the V gene TRBV6-2 or TRBV6-3; the table's D call of TRBD1 was not tested on the DNA. Germline V gives CDR1 MNHEY, CDR2 SVGEGT. The CDR3 comprises 16 residues, both ends counted. The CDR3 sequence is CASRRLWGQQNTEVFV.

The chain is built from TRBV11-2 and TRBJ2-2; TRBD2 matches 9 bases. This CDR3 is 16 amino acids long. Germline CDR1 is SGHAT and CDR2 is FQNNGV. CDR3 sequence (DNA): TGTACCGGCAGCTTAGGTCTAGCGGGAATCACCGGGGAGCTGTTTTTT. This gives the protein CTGSLGLAGITGELFF.

In regard to this clonotype: This may be a read error, as it is one base from a much larger clone. The V and J genes are TRBV28 and TRBJ2-7; D is ambiguous. The CDR3 loop spans 14 amino acids. The germline gives CDR1 MDHEN, CDR2 SYDVKM. The CDR3 protein is CASSLVGLVYERYF. The CDR3 coding sequence is TGTGCCAGCAGTTTGGTAGGCCTGGTCTACGAGCGGTACTTC.

Concerning this clonotype: At one end the junction does not follow the germline gene, possibly because of a read error. The V call is TRBV29-1, the J call TRBJ2-1, with TRBD2 matching 10 bases. The length of the CDR3 is 17 residues. Germline V gives CDR1 SQVTM, CDR2 ANQGSEA. The CDR3 here is CSVFRTSGSSSYNEQFF. The CDR3 nucleotides read TGCAGCGTCTTCAGGACTAGCGGCTCGAGCTCCTACAATGAACAGTTCTTC.

This clonotype was counted a single time. The junction differs from germline at one of its ends, possibly a read error. This CDR3 is CVSSFGTGETQYF. In nucleotides, the CDR3 is TGTGTCAGCAGCTTCGGGACAGGAGAGACTCAGTACTTC. The chain combines TRBV11-2 with TRBJ2-5; 8 nucleotides match TRBD1. The germline V gene encodes CDR1 SGHAT and CDR2 FQNNGV. The CDR3 loop spans 13 amino acids.

Note on this clonotype: The final CDR3 position lacks the conserved phenylalanine or tryptophan, pointing to a likely read error. This chain links TRBV11-3 with TRBJ2-7, with D tentatively TRBD1 (6 bases). CDR3 length: 14 amino acids. V was trimmed by 4 bases and J by 3 bases, leaving 13 bases between them. The germline gives CDR1 SGHNT, CDR2 YENEEA. CDR3 protein: CASSSGTHIYEQYS. CDR3 nucleotide sequence: TGTGCCAGCAGCTCCGGGACACATATCTACGAGCAGTACTCT.

In its sample, this clonotype was seen many times. This chain connects TRBV5-5 to TRBJ1-1; D is ambiguous. Germline V gene data show CDR1 as SGHKS and CDR2 as YYEKEE (reference sequence). The V and J ends lost 2 bases and 11 bases respectively, with 13 bases between them. The CDR3 spans 12 residues. The CDR3 region is CASSLEELGAFF. CDR3 bases: TGTGCCAGCAGCTTAGAGGAACTTGGGGCTTTCTTT.

The rearrangement joins TRBV4-2 to TRBJ1-2, with D maybe TRBD1 (5 bases). The germline V gene has CDR1 LGHNA and CDR2 YNFKEQ. Trimming shortened V by 4 bases and J by 6 bases, and 15 bases separated the two germline ends. The CDR3 has 14 residues. The CDR3 region has the DNA TGTGCCAGCAGCCGAGCCGGGGCCTGGGATGGCTACACCTTC. It translates to CASSRAGAWDGYTF.

This clonotype came up once. An end of the junction differs from the germline gene, which may be a read error. J is TRBJ1-5 and V is TRBV30, with TRBD1 as a possible D gene (6 bases). This CDR3 comprises 13 residues. CDR1 is GTSNPN, CDR2 SVGIG, per germline (reference sequence). The chain's CDR3 is CVWDKGLGQPQHF. The CDR3 nucleotides read TGTGTCTGGGACAAGGGGCTTGGTCAGCCCCAGCATTTT.

This clonotype was observed many times. The chain links TRBV5-4 to TRBJ2-2; D is perhaps TRBD1 (5 bases). This CDR3 spans 14 amino acids. Trimming left V 0 bases short and J 6 bases short, with 9 bases between. Germline assignment: CDR1 SGHNT and CDR2 YYREEE (reference sequence). The CDR3 nucleotides are TGTGCCAGCAGCTTGGGGACAAGTCCCGGGGAGCTGTTTTTT. This sequence encodes CASSLGTSPGELFF. Using reference TRBV5-4 and TRBJ2-2 for the parts outside the CDR3, the full variable domain is ETGVTQSPTHLIKTRGQQVTLRCSSQSGHNTVSWYQQALGQGPQFIFQYYREEENGRGNFPPRFSGLQFPNYSSELNVNALELDDSALYLCASSLGTSPGELFFGEGSRLTVL.

Of note for this clonotype: Sequence at one end of the junction differs from germline and may be a read error. The chain combines TRBV11-2 with TRBJ2-1; the match to TRBD2 covers 8 bases. Per germline, CDR1 SGHAT and CDR2 FQNNGV. The CDR3 sequence is 17 residues long. The CDR3 here is CASSTGSGDPYYNEQLF. The DNA of the CDR3 is TGTGCCAGCAGTACTGGTAGCGGGGACCCTTACTACAATGAGCAGCTCTTC. Drawing the rest from reference TRBV11-2 and TRBJ2-1, the complete variable domain is EAGVAQSPRYKIIEKRQSVAFWCNPISGHATLYWYQQILGQGPKLLIQFQNNGVVDDSQLPKDRFSAERLKGVDSTLKIQPAKLEDSAVYLCASSTGSGDPYYNEQLFGPGTRLTVL.

This clonotype was recorded a few times. The rearrangement links TRBV5-1 to TRBJ2-6, with 8 nucleotides matching TRBD1. Unmatched junction bases numbered 9, after V lost 5 bases and J lost 2 bases. The germline gives CDR1 SGHRS, CDR2 YFSETQ. This CDR3 spans 17 amino acids. Here the CDR3 reads CASRRDRIVPGANVLTF. The CDR3 DNA sequence: TGCGCCAGCAGACGGGACAGGATCGTACCTGGGGCCAACGTCCTGACTTTC.

This clonotype occurred many times. The chain uses TRBV4-1 and TRBJ1-1; D perhaps matches TRBD1 (6 bases). V was clipped by 3 bases and J by 8 bases, with 13 bases between them. Germline-derived CDR1 and CDR2 are MGHRA and YSYEKL. The CDR3 has 13 residues. The CDR3 reads CASSQGGTYEAFF. CDR3 nucleotides: TGCGCCAGCAGCCAGGGAGGGACATACGAAGCTTTCTTT.

This clonotype was picked up many times. The DNA of the CDR3 is TGTGCCAGCAGTTTAGGGCAGCACTCCTACAATGAGCAGTTCTTC. Protein sequence: CASSLGQHSYNEQFF. The chain combines TRBV12-3 or TRBV12-4 with TRBJ2-1; no definite D call. The V gene lost 1 base and the J gene lost 0 bases, with 7 bases spanning the gap. This CDR3 spans 15 amino acids.

This clonotype was observed a handful of times. Given a much more abundant clone one base away, this may be a read error. This is likely a read error, given that the CDR3 carries no conserved phenylalanine or tryptophan at its end. The chain recombines TRBV12-3 or TRBV12-4 with TRBJ1-2, with 7 bases fitting TRBD1. V dropped 5 bases and J dropped 4; count of bases not matched to a gene: 7. The CDR3 loop spans 14 amino acids. CDR3 amino acids: CASSQGQYSYGYTL. The CDR3, as DNA: TGTGCCAGCAGTCAGGGACAGTATTCCTATGGCTACACCCTC.

The chain links TRBV6-5 to TRBJ1-1, with 7 bases fitting TRBD1. V dropped 6 bases and J dropped 3; count of bases not matched to a gene: 10. This CDR3 is built from 15 residues. The germline V gene has CDR1 MNHEY and CDR2 SVGAGI. The CDR3 sequence is CASSPRDRGDTEAFF. In DNA, the CDR3 is TGTGCCAGCAGCCCAAGGGACAGAGGGGACACTGAAGCTTTCTTT.

Remarks on this clonotype: A much larger clone differs from this one at a single base, so this may be a read error. This rearrangement joins TRBV7-9 to TRBJ2-5; the D is unclear. CDR3 length: 15 amino acids. Germline V CDR1 and CDR2: SEHNR, FQNEAQ (reference sequence). CDR3 residues: CASSSQPVGQETHYF. The CDR3 DNA follows: TGTGCCAGCAGCTCCCAACCCGTGGGTCAAGAGACCCACTACTTC.

This clonotype was counted ten times or more. The chain employs TRBV12-3 or TRBV12-4 and TRBJ1-2; a possible D gene is TRBD1 (6 bases). Between the trimmed V and J ends, which lost 4 bases and 5 bases, there was a span of 11 bases. The CDR3 has 13 amino acids. For the CDR3, the DNA is TGTGCCAGCAGTTCCGGGACACGATATGGCTACACCTTC. This codes for CASSSGTRYGYTF.

Note on this clonotype: In this CDR3 the conserved last residue, phenylalanine or tryptophan, is missing, so a read error is likely. The V and J genes are TRBV5-8 and TRBJ2-1, with 14 bases fitting TRBD2. This CDR3 is 16 amino acids long. Germline CDR1 reads SGHTS; CDR2 reads YDEGEE. J gave up 10 bases and V 0 bases, and 6 bases lay outside the gene matches. CDR3 sequence reads: CASSLGRGLAGVEQFL. The DNA for the CDR3 is TGTGCCAGCAGCTTGGGTAGGGGACTAGCGGGAGTAGAGCAGTTCCTC.

J is TRBJ2-7 and V is TRBV28, with TRBD2 matching 7 bases. This CDR3 is built from 14 residues. CDR1 is MDHEN, CDR2 SYDVKM, per germline. With V trimmed by 4 bases and J by 2 bases, 5 bases remained unmatched. CDR3 in DNA: TGTGCCAGCAGTTACGCGCTAGCGGCCTACGAGCAGTACTTC. Amino acids: CASSYALAAYEQYF.

In regard to this clonotype: A read error may account for a junction end that differs from germline. This chain uses TRBV4-1 with TRBJ1-1, with D perhaps TRBD1 (6 bases). CDR1 is MGHRA, CDR2 YSYEKL, per germline. This CDR3 has 19 amino acids. The CDR3 loop is CASSQAGWGASPMNSEAFF. Here the CDR3 DNA reads TGCGCCAGCAGCCAAGCTGGCTGGGGGGCCTCTCCGATGAACAGTGAAGCTTTCTTT.

The table lists this clonotype with many counts. The chain recombines TRBV6-5 with TRBJ2-7; D is undetermined. This CDR3 spans 15 amino acids. From germline, CDR1 is MNHEY and CDR2 SVGAGI. V gave up 2 bases and J gave up 1 base, with 12 bases separating them. The CDR3 DNA is TGTGCCAGCAGTTACAGGTTTACGGGTTCCTACGAGCAGTACTTC. Translating it yields CASSYRFTGSYEQYF.